Below, one T cell receptor (beta chain) is given with its context. The data stem from a study of blood T cell repertoires in COVID-19. The germline V gene has CDR1 SNHLY and CDR2 FYNNEI. The CDR3 has 13 amino acids. Trimming at V came to 10 bases and at J to 0 bases, leaving 5 bases not matched to a gene. Using immunoSEQ multiplex PCR, the repertoire was profiled, and TCRdb retains in-frame clones only, with some absent. The profile shows some 200,000 clones, 86% of them singletons. The TCR originated in a woman between 65 and 79 years old with acute or convalescent COVID-19. This sequence joins TRBV2 and TRBJ1-1; the match to TRBD1 covers 7 bases. The sequencing sample was made of peripheral blood. CDR3 nucleotide sequence: TGTGCCACCGCGGGACAGATGAACACTGAAGCTTTCTTT. This sequence encodes CATAGQMNTEAFF.